This T cell receptor (beta chain) was identified in a study of shared clonotypes between healthy human individuals. Turning to this clone: Its antigen is not identified.

Study-level results: A handful of donors shared 4.5% to 6.5% of their naive CD4 clonotypes. A reduction in generation probabilities was seen for non-shared clonotypes relative to those shared by all four donors. Rarefaction indicated that sorted-subset sequencing remained incomplete although depth was large.

This CDR3 region has 13 residues. Losses at the gene ends were 5 bases for V and 3 bases for J; bases not matched to a gene: 3. CDR1 and CDR2 (germline): MDHEN, SYDVKM. Every immunoSEQ plate was one replicate of a subset's evenly spread DNA. Clones were sequenced by immunoSEQ multiplex PCR, and TCRdb holds only the in-frame ones, with some missing. The data contain millions of clones, 93% of them singletons. Material: naive CD4+ T cells from PBMCs. The subset here: CD45RA+ positively selected. This rearrangement joins TRBV28 to TRBJ1-1; 7 bases map to TRBD1. This receptor was identified in a man aged 18 to 30 in good health. Some clones in this sample may be carry-over from other donors' samples. The CDR3 region has the DNA TGTGCCAGCAGTAAGGGACAGTACACTGAAGCTTTCTTT. It encodes CASSKGQYTEAFF.